The 29 T cell receptor beta chains reported below all come from one sample, sequenced in a study of spatial heterogeneity in lung cancer. Whole-study findings and limits: For expanded intratumoral alpha and beta TCRs, counts tracked tumor mutation counts.

Noted time point: sample taken at primary tumor resection. TCRdb processed the 5' RACE reads anew with MiXCR; each CDR3 protein has one entry. The data show around 3,400 distinct CDR3 sequences, around 6% seen once. No antigen has been assigned to these receptors. The sequenced sample was lung tumor tissue, obtained at surgery. These receptors originate from a female donor with early-stage non-small cell lung cancer.

This clonotype is categorized as medium-sized. V usage is TRBV12-3 or TRBV12-4 and J usage is TRBJ2-1; 12 positions match TRBD2. The trim removed 2 bases at V and 8 bases at J, leaving 16 bases unmatched. The CDR3 loop spans 19 amino acids. The CDR3 loop is CASSLSFDASGRVLDEQFF. For the CDR3, the DNA is TGTGCCAGCAGTTTATCATTCGACGCTAGCGGGAGGGTTTTAGATGAGCAGTTCTTC.

This clonotype was detected many times. The chain is built from TRBV12-3 or TRBV12-4 and TRBJ2-1; the match to TRBD2 covers 11 bases. The ends lost 6 bases at V and 4 bases at J; junction bases unmatched: 8. This CDR3 has 16 residues. CDR3 sequence (DNA): TGTGCCAGCAGACAAATAGCGGGAGGGAGGTACAATGAGCAGTTCTTC. It yields the protein CASRQIAGGRYNEQFF.

In its sample, this clonotype ranks as medium-sized. This chain's CDR3 is CASSQQAGPTGELFF. The CDR3 DNA follows: TGTGCCAGCAGCCAGCAAGCGGGACCCACCGGGGAGCTGTTTTTT. The V call is TRBV14, the J call TRBJ2-2; TRBD2 matches at 7 bases. The CDR3 has 15 residues. CDR1 is SGHDN and CDR2 is FVKESK in the germline V gene. With 3 bases clipped from V and 4 bases from J, the junction kept 5 bases outside the gene matches.

By proportion, this clonotype is medium-sized (0.01 to 0.1%). The chain uses TRBV6-6 and TRBJ2-1, with a possible D match to TRBD2 (6 bases). CDR3 size: 14 residues. Germline CDR1 is MNHNY and CDR2 is SVGAGI (reference sequence). Between the trimmed V and J ends, which lost 7 bases and 0 bases, there was a span of 10 bases. The CDR3 reads CASNGGASYNEQFF. The CDR3, as DNA: TGTGCCAGCAACGGCGGGGCCTCCTACAATGAGCAGTTCTTC.

In its sample, this clonotype was seen many times. The rearrangement uses TRBV27 and TRBJ2-2; 7 nucleotides agree with TRBD2. Germline CDR1 and CDR2: MNHEY and SMNVEV (reference sequence). The CDR3 loop spans 14 amino acids. With 4 bases clipped from V and 4 bases from J, the junction kept 3 bases outside the gene matches. The DNA of the CDR3 is TGTGCCAGCAGTTGGGGGAGGGGCACCGGGGAGCTGTTTTTT. Its translation: CASSWGRGTGELFF.

By sample fraction, this clonotype is medium-sized (0.01 to 0.1%). The chain is built from TRBV5-1 and TRBJ2-6; D remains unclear. Per germline, CDR1 SGHRS and CDR2 YFSETQ. V lost 4 bases and J 0 bases, leaving 8 bases between the germline ends. The CDR3 contains 15 residues. The CDR3 nucleotides read TGCGCCAGCAGCCCGTTTTCCTCTGGGGCCAACGTCCTGACTTTC. It codes for CASSPFSSGANVLTF. Drawing the rest from reference TRBV5-1 and TRBJ2-6, the complete variable domain is KAGVTQTPRYLIKTRGQQVTLSCSPISGHRSVSWYQQTPGQGLQFLFEYFSETQRNKGNFPGRFSGRQFSNSRSEMNVSTLELGDSALYLCASSPFSSGANVLTFGAGSRLTVL.

This clonotype is judged medium-sized. CDR3 bases: TGCAGCGTTGTGGGACAGGGAGTTAATGGCTACACCTTC. Its translation: CSVVGQGVNGYTF. V gene TRBV29-1 combines with J gene TRBJ1-2; 9 bases agree with TRBD1. Germline CDR1 reads SQVTM; CDR2 reads ANQGSEA. The CDR3 runs 13 residues. With 4 bases clipped from V and 6 bases from J, the junction kept 6 bases outside the gene matches.

By frequency in the sample, this clonotype is medium-sized. The chain joins TRBV5-1 to TRBJ2-1; 14 bases are shared with TRBD2. This CDR3 has 15 amino acids. Germline assignment: CDR1 SGHRS and CDR2 YFSETQ. The J segment lost 12 bases and the V segment lost 0 bases, leaving 5 bases of the junction unmatched. CDR3 coding DNA: TGCGCCAGCAGCTTGGAGGGACTAGCGGGAGTATGGCAGTTCTTC. Protein product: CASSLEGLAGVWQFF.

Within the sample, this clonotype is medium-sized. The rearrangement links TRBV4-2 to TRBJ1-6; 8 bases are shared with TRBD1. Germline lookup yields CDR1 LGHNA and CDR2 YNFKEQ. The CDR3 spans 19 residues. Unmatched junction bases numbered 21, after V lost 0 bases and J lost 14 bases. CDR3 in DNA: TGTGCCAGCAGCCAAGATGAGATTGGGACAGGCGGTCTAATTGGAGCCCTCCACTTT. This sequence encodes CASSQDEIGTGGLIGALHF.

This clonotype is medium-sized by share. The chain joins TRBV18 to TRBJ2-1, with 8 bases identical to TRBD2. Unmatched junction bases numbered 9, after V lost 3 bases and J lost 5 bases. The CDR3 is made up of 16 amino acids. Germline V gives CDR1 KGHSH, CDR2 LQKENI. CDR3 residues: CASSPFGGGHDNEQFF. CDR3 bases: TGTGCCAGCTCACCCTTCGGCGGGGGGCATGACAATGAGCAGTTCTTC.

This clonotype showed up many times. V gene TRBV9 combines with J gene TRBJ2-2; D might be TRBD1 or TRBD2, each matching 5 bases. CDR1 SGDLS and CDR2 YYNGEE come from the germline V gene. Between the trimmed V and J ends, which lost 0 bases and 7 bases, there was a span of 22 bases. This CDR3 has 18 amino acids. CDR3 sequence reads: CASSVGPPGRGGHGELFF. As DNA, the CDR3 is TGTGCCAGCAGCGTAGGGCCCCCTGGAAGGGGCGGGCACGGGGAGCTGTTTTTT. The full variable domain, with the rest looked up from reference TRBV9 and TRBJ2-2, is DSGVTQTPKHLITATGQRVTLRCSPRSGDLSVYWYQQSLDQGLQFLIQYYNGEERAKGNILERFSAQQFPDLHSELNLSSLELGDSALYFCASSVGPPGRGGHGELFFGEGSRLTVL.

The table lists this clonotype with many counts. This CDR3 is CASSLGGLGNQPQHF. CDR3 sequence (DNA): TGTGCCAGCAGCCTGGGGGGGCTGGGCAATCAGCCCCAGCATTTT. The chain employs TRBV7-9 and TRBJ1-5, with D tentatively TRBD1 (6 bases). Germline V gives CDR1 SEHNR, CDR2 FQNEAQ (reference sequence). This CDR3 contains 15 residues. Trimming left V 5 bases short and J 2 bases short, with 13 bases between. The full variable domain, in which reference TRBV7-9 and TRBJ1-5 provide the parts outside the CDR3, is DTGVSQNPRHKITKRGQNVTFRCDPISEHNRLYWYRQTLGQGPEFLTYFQNEAQLEKSRLLSDRFSAERPKGSFSTLEIQRTEQGDSAMYLCASSLGGLGNQPQHFGDGTRLSIL.

This clonotype has at least ten counts. The chain recombines TRBV5-6 with TRBJ2-4, with TRBD1 matching 7 bases. From germline, CDR1 is SGHDT and CDR2 YYEEEE. J gave up 7 bases and V 4 bases, and 8 bases lay outside the gene matches. The CDR3 has 14 amino acids. DNA of the CDR3: TGTGCCAGCAGCCTACGACAGGGTGAGAACATTCAGTACTTC. Its protein is CASSLRQGENIQYF.

This clonotype is termed medium-sized. The chain recombines TRBV5-6 with TRBJ2-3, with TRBD1 identical over 9 bases. Looked up from germline, CDR1 is SGHDT and CDR2 is YYEEEE. Losses at the gene ends were 0 bases for V and 5 bases for J; bases not matched to a gene: 4. There are 15 residues in the CDR3. The DNA of the CDR3 is TGTGCCAGCAGCTTGGGACAGGGGGTGATAGATACGCAGTATTTT. It codes for CASSLGQGVIDTQYF. Drawing the rest from reference TRBV5-6 and TRBJ2-3, the complete variable domain is DAGVTQSPTHLIKTRGQQVTLRCSPKSGHDTVSWYQQALGQGPQFIFQYYEEEERQRGNFPDRFSGHQFPNYSSELNVNALLLGDSALYLCASSLGQGVIDTQYFGPGTRLTVL.

This chain uses TRBV9 with TRBJ2-7; D remains ambiguous. The CDR3 is made up of 15 amino acids. Trimming left V 2 bases short and J 0 bases short, with 12 bases between. The germline CDR1 and CDR2 sequences are SGDLS and YYNGEE. The CDR3 DNA reads TGTGCCAGCAGCGTTTCGAGCGCCAGCTCCTACGAGCAGTACGTC. Protein: CASSVSSASSYEQYV.

V gene TRBV11-2 combines with J gene TRBJ2-6; D perhaps matches TRBD1 (5 bases). The CDR3 consists of 15 residues. The V end lost 7 bases, the J end lost 8 bases, and 18 bases lay between the germline ends. CDR1 and CDR2 (germline): SGHAT, FQNNGV. The CDR3 region has the DNA TGTGCCAGCAAGGTCTCCTTAGCAGGGCCCAACGTCCTGACTTTC. It encodes CASKVSLAGPNVLTF.

The chain carries TRBV7-2 and TRBJ1-5; tentative D call: TRBD1 (6 bases). This CDR3 is built from 16 residues. V was cut by 2 bases and J by 2 bases, with 13 bases left in between. Germline lookup yields CDR1 SGHTA and CDR2 FQGNSA. CDR3: CASSLKAGVGNQPQHF. The CDR3 nucleotides read TGTGCCAGCAGCTTAAAGGCAGGGGTCGGCAATCAGCCCCAGCATTTT. Looking up the rest from reference TRBV7-2 and TRBJ1-5 gives the full variable domain: GAGVSQSPSNKVTEKGKDVELRCDPISGHTALYWYRQSLGQGLEFLIYFQGNSAPDKSGLPSDRFSAERTGGSVSTLTIQRTQQEDSAVYLCASSLKAGVGNQPQHFGDGTRLSIL.

This clonotype qualifies as medium-sized. The rearrangement links TRBV3-1 to TRBJ2-1, with a possible D match to TRBD2 (6 bases). V lost 4 bases, J lost 6 bases, and 10 bases lay in between. The CDR3 length is 13 residues. Germline CDR1 reads LGHDT; CDR2 reads YNNKEL (reference sequence). The CDR3 nucleotides are TGTGCCAGCAGCCGCAAGGGAGGCAATGAGCAGTTCTTC. Its protein product is CASSRKGGNEQFF.

Within the sample, this clonotype is medium-sized (0.01 to 0.1%). The genes are TRBV7-2 and TRBJ2-1; D perhaps matches TRBD2 (6 bases). Germline lookup yields CDR1 SGHTA and CDR2 FQGNSA. V dropped 5 bases and J dropped 4 bases, with 12 bases sitting between them. This CDR3 has 14 amino acids. The CDR3 protein is CASSASGPYNEQFF. The CDR3 DNA sequence: TGTGCCAGCAGCGCCAGCGGGCCGTACAATGAGCAGTTCTTC.

Only one count was recorded for this clonotype. V is TRBV7-9 and J is TRBJ1-2; D is undetermined. The CDR3 is 12 amino acids. Germline-derived CDR1 and CDR2 are SEHNR and FQNEAQ (reference sequence). V lost 5 bases to trimming and J lost 3 bases, with 7 bases between them. This CDR3 is CASSLADYGYTF. In DNA, the CDR3 is TGTGCCAGCAGCCTGGCGGACTATGGCTACACCTTC. Variable domain in full (rest from reference TRBV7-9 and TRBJ1-2): DTGVSQNPRHKITKRGQNVTFRCDPISEHNRLYWYRQTLGQGPEFLTYFQNEAQLEKSRLLSDRFSAERPKGSFSTLEIQRTEQGDSAMYLCASSLADYGYTFGSGTRLTVV.

This clonotype was counted many times. The V gene is TRBV4-3, the J gene TRBJ2-1; 10 positions agree with TRBD2. CDR3 size: 17 residues. The J segment lost 4 bases and the V segment lost 0 bases, leaving 6 bases of the junction unmatched. Per germline, CDR1 LGHNA and CDR2 YSLEER. CDR3 nucleotide sequence: TGCGCCAGCAGCCAAGATCTGGGACTAGCGAGGTACAATGAGCAGTTCTTC. This gives the protein CASSQDLGLARYNEQFF.

This clonotype is categorized as medium-sized. The genes are TRBV29-1 and TRBJ1-2, with a tentative D call TRBD1 (6 bases). The CDR3 loop spans 13 amino acids. Germline V gene data show CDR1 as SQVTM and CDR2 as ANQGSEA. V lost 5 bases and J lost 4, with 14 bases in between. CDR3 nucleotides: TGCAGCGTTCAAGGACAGAAGACCTATGGCTACACCTTC. Translating gives CSVQGQKTYGYTF.

This clonotype occurred once. Germline and junction disagree at one end, which may indicate a read error. The chain carries TRBV2 and TRBJ1-2; D unresolved. The CDR3 is made up of 15 amino acids. CDR1 and CDR2 (germline): SNHLY, FYNNEI. The CDR3 sequence: CVSRGPGLTYYGYTF. In nucleotides, the CDR3 is TGTGTCAGCAGAGGACCCGGACTCACCTACTATGGCTACACCTTC.

This clonotype qualifies as medium-sized (0.01 to 0.1%). The gene calls are TRBV7-2 and TRBJ2-1; 9 bases are a match to TRBD2. V dropped 5 bases and J dropped 3; count of bases not matched to a gene: 8. Per the germline V gene, CDR1 is SGHTA and CDR2 is FQGNSA. The CDR3 runs 16 residues. The CDR3 DNA is TGTGCCAGCAGCCCGCCGGGACTAGCAGACTACAATGAGCAGTTCTTC. As protein: CASSPPGLADYNEQFF.

By sample share, this clonotype is medium-sized (0.01 to 0.1%). J is TRBJ2-5 and V is TRBV7-2, with D possibly TRBD1 on 5 matching bases. CDR3 length equals 13 residues. V gave up 1 base and J gave up 4 bases, with 7 bases separating them. Germline V gives CDR1 SGHTA, CDR2 FQGNSA. The CDR3: CASSLEGRETQYF. The CDR3, as DNA: TGTGCCAGCAGCTTAGAGGGGCGAGAGACCCAGTACTTC.

This clonotype is medium-sized (0.01 to 0.1%) within its sample. This chain connects TRBV23-1 to TRBJ2-7, with D unclear. TRBV23-1 is identified as an open reading frame with a role that is uncertain. The ends were cut back, 1 base at V and 4 bases at J, with 5 bases in the middle. The CDR3 length is 12 residues. In DNA, the CDR3 is TGCGCCAGCAGTCAATTCATTTACGAGCAGTACGTC. This codes for CASSQFIYEQYV.

At least ten counts were recorded for this clonotype. The chain uses TRBV29-1 and TRBJ2-1, with D tentatively TRBD2 (5 bases). Trimming shortened V by 6 bases and J by 4 bases, and 16 bases separated the two germline ends. This CDR3 contains 14 residues. In germline, CDR1 is SQVTM, CDR2 ANQGSEA. The CDR3 DNA follows: TGCAGCGTCGGGGTTCGGAGTCTATACAATGAGCAGTTCTTC. Translating gives CSVGVRSLYNEQFF.

This clonotype is labeled as medium-sized. V gene TRBV30 combines with J gene TRBJ2-3; 8 positions agree with TRBD2. The CDR3 consists of 15 residues. V shed 4 bases and J 4 bases; nucleotides not matched to a gene: 10. Germline V gene sequence: CDR1 GTSNPN, CDR2 SVGIG (reference sequence). The CDR3 sequence: CAWTRSGSLADTQYF. The CDR3 DNA reads TGTGCCTGGACAAGAAGCGGGAGTTTAGCAGATACGCAGTATTTT.

This clonotype is classed as medium-sized (0.01 to 0.1%). The J gene is TRBJ2-5, the V gene TRBV7-2, with unresolved D. The CDR3 has 12 residues. Trimming removed 5 bases from V and 0 bases from J, with 4 bases in between. The germline V gene encodes CDR1 SGHTA and CDR2 FQGNSA. CDR3 DNA sequence: TGTGCCAGCAGCAAGTACCAAGAGACCCAGTACTTC. Its protein product is CASSKYQETQYF.